Below are 20 T cell receptor beta chains sequenced from a single sample in a study of blood T cell repertoires in COVID-19. The method was immunoSEQ multiplex PCR; TCRdb's version includes in-frame clones alone and lacks a portion of them. The profile covers 240,000 or so clones, with around 87% appearing a single time and roughly 3.3% taken by the ten largest. Input material: PBMCs or T cells enriched from blood (not recorded which). These receptors originate from a woman between 40 and 55 years old with acute COVID-19.

The gene calls are TRBV4-2 and TRBJ2-1; D perhaps matches TRBD1 (6 bases). Germline V lookup: CDR1 LGHNA, CDR2 YNFKEQ. Deletions cut 1 base from V and 4 bases from J, with 14 bases between. The CDR3 runs to 16 residues. The CDR3 sequence is CASSQGREDRYNEQFF. The CDR3 bases are TGTGCCAGCAGCCAAGGTAGAGAAGACAGGTACAATGAGCAGTTCTTC.

V is TRBV3-1 (or the pseudogene TRBV3-2) and J is TRBJ2-5, with TRBD2 matching 13 bases. There are 15 residues in the CDR3. Trimming at V came to 4 bases and at J to 2 bases, leaving 1 base not matched to a gene. Germline CDR1 is LGHDT and CDR2 is YNNKEL (reference sequence). CDR3 in DNA: TGTGCCAGCAGCCCACTAGCGGGAGGGCAAGAGACCCAGTACTTC. This gives the protein CASSPLAGGQETQYF.

The V and J genes are TRBV19 and TRBJ1-1; D is undetermined. Germline loops: CDR1 LNHDA, CDR2 SQIVND (reference sequence). Deletions cut 3 bases from V and 3 bases from J, with 14 bases between. The CDR3 runs to 15 residues. The DNA for the CDR3 is TGTGCCAGTAGTATCCTTTGGGCCCCCGACACTGAAGCTTTCTTT. Encoded protein: CASSILWAPDTEAFF.

Only one count was recorded for this clone. J is TRBJ2-1 and V is TRBV5-8; D is unclear. This CDR3 spans 11 amino acids. CDR1 is SGHTS, CDR2 YDEGEE, per germline. V lost 4 bases and J 9 bases, leaving 8 bases between the germline ends. The CDR3 here is CASSAYGEQFF. In nucleotides, the CDR3 is TGTGCCAGCAGCGCGTATGGTGAGCAGTTCTTC.

The chain joins TRBV19 to TRBJ1-5; D uncertain. Germline V lookup: CDR1 LNHDA, CDR2 SQIVND (reference sequence). The CDR3 runs 14 residues. Trimming took off 3 bases at V and 6 bases at J, with 12 bases between the two ends. In nucleotides, the CDR3 is TGTGCCAGTAGTATTACTGTACGTACTCAGCCCCAGCATTTT. It translates to CASSITVRTQPQHF.

This rearrangement joins TRBV2 to TRBJ2-7, with TRBD2 matching 9 bases. The CDR3 contains 15 residues. The germline CDR1 and CDR2 sequences are SNHLY and FYNNEI. V was pared by 5 bases and J by 0 bases, with 5 bases of the junction left unmatched. The CDR3 DNA is TGTGCCAGCAGTTTAGCGGGAGCGAGCTCCTACGAGCAGTACTTC. It is translated as CASSLAGASSYEQYF.

V is TRBV5-1 and J is TRBJ2-1; D perhaps matches TRBD2 (5 bases). V lost 5 bases to trimming and J lost 7 bases, with 19 bases between them. This CDR3 comprises 15 residues. Germline V gene data show CDR1 as SGHRS and CDR2 as YFSETQ. This CDR3 is CASSASPMTGNEQFF. CDR3 nucleotides: TGCGCCAGCAGTGCTAGCCCTATGACGGGTAATGAGCAGTTCTTC.

The V and J genes are TRBV11-2 and TRBJ2-7; D remains ambiguous. Germline CDR1 reads SGHAT; CDR2 reads FQNNGV. Trimming pared 5 bases from V and 4 bases from J, leaving 12 bases between. The CDR3 is 13 residues long. The CDR3 DNA reads TGTGCCAGCAGCCGCGGTGGCGAGTACGAGCAGTACTTC. It yields the protein CASSRGGEYEQYF.

The chain's CDR3 is CASSAGGARINSPLHF. In DNA form, the CDR3 reads TGTGCCAGCAGTGCAGGGGGCGCACGGATTAATTCACCCCTCCACTTT. The chain uses TRBV9 and TRBJ1-6; 8 positions agree with TRBD1. The germline V gene has CDR1 SGDLS and CDR2 YYNGEE. The CDR3 length is 16 residues. J lost 6 bases, V lost 5 bases, and 10 bases had no gene match. The whole variable domain, filled in from reference TRBV9 and TRBJ1-6, reads DSGVTQTPKHLITATGQRVTLRCSPRSGDLSVYWYQQSLDQGLQFLIQYYNGEERAKGNILERFSAQQFPDLHSELNLSSLELGDSALYFCASSAGGARINSPLHFGNGTRLTVT.

The sample holds a few counts of this clone. One junction end disagrees with the germline gene, perhaps due to a read error. The chain employs TRBV2 and TRBJ2-5, with TRBD2 matching 9 bases. CDR1 is SNHLY and CDR2 is FYNNEI in the germline V gene. The CDR3 has 15 residues. In DNA form, the CDR3 reads TGTGCCAGCACCCAAGGGGCGGGAGGGCAAGGGACCCAGTACTTC. This sequence encodes CASTQGAGGQGTQYF.

V usage is TRBV7-2 and J usage is TRBJ2-1, with TRBD2 matching 8 bases. Trimming removed 3 bases from V and 5 bases from J; junction bases left unmatched: 3. CDR3 length: 14 amino acids. Germline CDR1 reads SGHTA; CDR2 reads FQGNSA. CDR3 coding DNA: TGTGCCAGCAGCTTTCCGGGAGGGAACAATGAGCAGTTCTTC. Translated, it gives CASSFPGGNNEQFF.

The table lists this clone with many counts. The chain has TRBV5-1 and TRBJ2-7, with D unresolved. Germline V gene lookup returns CDR1 SGHRS and CDR2 YFSETQ. The germline V and J ends were trimmed by 1 base and 4 bases, with 6 bases remaining between them. This CDR3 has 12 amino acids. DNA for the CDR3: TGCGCCAGCAGCTTGCGGGTATACGAGCAGTACTTC. This gives the protein CASSLRVYEQYF.

The rearrangement joins TRBV21-1 to TRBJ2-7; TRBD2 is taken as the D call from the table, unchecked against the DNA. TRBV21-1 is deemed a pseudogene. This CDR3 spans 14 amino acids. Here the CDR3 DNA reads TGTGCCAGCAGCAATCGGCAGAGGGTGTACGAGCAGTACTTC. This codes for CASSNRQRVYEQYF.

The V gene is TRBV18, the J gene TRBJ1-4; a possible D gene is TRBD1 (5 bases). V dropped 3 bases and J dropped 3 bases, with 11 bases sitting between them. CDR1 KGHSH and CDR2 LQKENI come from the germline V gene. The CDR3 runs 15 residues. CDR3 coding DNA: TGTGCCAGCTCACCCCAGGGTCGCCCTAATGAAAAACTGTTTTTT. This sequence encodes CASSPQGRPNEKLFF.

CDR3 in DNA: TGTGCCAGCAGTGGAGGGGTTGGCCGGAATGTGGTGGGTTGGGAGCTGTTTTTT. Translated, it gives CASSGGVGRNVVGWELFF. This rearrangement joins TRBV7-8 to TRBJ2-2; a possible D gene is TRBD2 (6 bases). The V gene lost 6 bases and the J gene lost 9 bases, with 29 bases spanning the gap. Germline V gives CDR1 SGHVS, CDR2 FQNEAQ. The CDR3 spans 18 residues.

The rearrangement joins TRBV24-1 to TRBJ2-1, with TRBD1 as a possible D gene (5 bases). Trimming stripped 7 bases from V and 6 bases from J, with 6 bases between. Germline CDR1 is KGHDR and CDR2 is SFDVKD. The CDR3 length is 11 residues. The CDR3 region is CATRQGNEQFF. In nucleotides, the CDR3 is TGTGCCACCAGGCAGGGCAATGAGCAGTTCTTC.

The rearrangement uses TRBV29-1 and TRBJ2-2; D is unresolved. The V gene lost 4 bases and the J gene lost 0 bases, with 6 bases spanning the gap. The CDR3 runs 13 residues. Per the germline V gene, CDR1 is SQVTM and CDR2 is ANQGSEA. For the CDR3, the DNA is TGCAGCGTTGTAGACACGAACACCGGGGAGCTGTTTTTT. Its translation: CSVVDTNTGELFF.

This chain joins TRBV19 and TRBJ2-3; maybe TRBD2 (6 bases). Germline assignment: CDR1 LNHDA and CDR2 SQIVND (reference sequence). Trimming cost V 3 bases and J 13 bases, with 20 bases left between them. The length of the CDR3 is 14 residues. CDR3 in amino acids: CASSMSPGDTHEYF. In DNA, the CDR3 is TGTGCCAGTAGTATGTCTCCGGGAGATACGCATGAGTATTTT. Drawing the rest from reference TRBV19 and TRBJ2-3, the complete variable domain is DGGITQSPKYLFRKEGQNVTLSCEQNLNHDAMYWYRQDPGQGLRLIYYSQIVNDFQKGDIAEGYSVSREKKESFPLTVTSAQKNPTAFYLCASSMSPGDTHEYFGPGTRLTVL.

This chain joins TRBV7-2 and TRBJ2-7, with D hard to call. V lost 4 bases and J 6 bases, leaving 13 bases between the germline ends. The germline V gene encodes CDR1 SGHTA and CDR2 FQGNSA. The CDR3 is 13 residues long. The chain's CDR3 is CASSSLTLGEQYF. The CDR3 nucleotides are TGTGCCAGCAGCTCACTCACCCTAGGCGAGCAGTACTTC.

The chain is built from TRBV12-3 or TRBV12-4 and TRBJ2-7; D ambiguous. V was trimmed by 0 bases and J by 3 bases, leaving 6 bases between them. The CDR3 is 13 residues long. The CDR3 nucleotides are TGTGCCAGCAGTTTAGCGGGCAGCTACGAGCAGTACTTC. It codes for CASSLAGSYEQYF.